Sequencing of this T cell receptor (beta chain) was carried out in a study of blood T cells in healthy people across ages. Together with a sample-barcoded 5' primer, a J-beta primer mix was included in a second PCR lasting roughly 7 to 11 cycles. TCRdb processed the 5' RACE reads anew with MiXCR; each CDR3 protein has one entry. The sample lists approximately 1.5 million distinct CDR3 sequences, 30% to 35% seen once, with about 11% in the top ten. About this clonotype itself: A much larger clone differs by one base, so this may be a read error.

The CDR3 is 13 amino acids. Deletions cut 4 bases from V and 9 bases from J, with 15 bases between. The germline V gene has CDR1 MGHRA and CDR2 YSYEKL. Per individual sample, total RNA of at least 6 micrograms was extracted. This chain joins TRBV4-1 and TRBJ2-5; a weak D match, TRBD2 (5 bases). This sequence originates from a woman under 40 in good health. Specimen: blood. CDR3 amino acids: CASSPPLEEAQYF. DNA for the CDR3: TGCGCCAGCAGCCCCCCACTGGAGGAGGCCCAGTACTTC.